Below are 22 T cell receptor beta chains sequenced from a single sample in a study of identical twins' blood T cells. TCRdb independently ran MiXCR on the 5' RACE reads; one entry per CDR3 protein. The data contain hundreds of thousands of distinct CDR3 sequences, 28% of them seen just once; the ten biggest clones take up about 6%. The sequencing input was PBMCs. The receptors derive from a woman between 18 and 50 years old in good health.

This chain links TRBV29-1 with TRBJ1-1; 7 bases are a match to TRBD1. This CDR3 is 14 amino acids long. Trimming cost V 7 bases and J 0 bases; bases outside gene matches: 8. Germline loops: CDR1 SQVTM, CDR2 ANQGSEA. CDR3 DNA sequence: TGCAGCGCCCGGGACAGTACCATGAACACTGAAGCTTTCTTT. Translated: CSARDSTMNTEAFF.

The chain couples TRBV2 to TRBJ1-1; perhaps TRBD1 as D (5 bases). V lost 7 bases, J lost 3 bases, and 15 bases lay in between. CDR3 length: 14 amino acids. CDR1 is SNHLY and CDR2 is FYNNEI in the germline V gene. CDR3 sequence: CASTRPRDHTEAFF. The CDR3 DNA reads TGTGCCAGCACTCGCCCCCGGGACCACACTGAAGCTTTCTTT. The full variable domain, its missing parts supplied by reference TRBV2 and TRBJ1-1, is EPEVTQTPSHQVTQMGQEVILRCVPISNHLYFYWYRQILGQKVEFLVSFYNNEISEKSEIFDDQFSVERPDGSNFTLKIRSTKLEDSAMYFCASTRPRDHTEAFFGQGTRLTVV.

This chain's CDR3 is CASSPFLGTGGDIQYF. The CDR3 nucleotides are TGTGCCAGCAGTCCTTTCCTCGGGACAGGGGGAGACATTCAGTACTTC. The chain links TRBV2 to TRBJ2-4, with TRBD1 identical over 11 bases. The V segment lost 5 bases and the J segment 8 bases; nucleotides outside the gene matches: 11. CDR1 is SNHLY and CDR2 is FYNNEI in the germline V gene. The CDR3 is 16 residues long.

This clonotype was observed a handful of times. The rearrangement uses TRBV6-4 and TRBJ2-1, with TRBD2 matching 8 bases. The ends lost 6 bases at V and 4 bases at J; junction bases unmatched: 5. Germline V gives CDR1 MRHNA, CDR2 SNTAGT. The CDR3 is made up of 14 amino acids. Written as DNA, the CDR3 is TGTGCCAGCAGCTCGGGGGGGCCGTACAATGAGCAGTTCTTC. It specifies CASSSGGPYNEQFF.

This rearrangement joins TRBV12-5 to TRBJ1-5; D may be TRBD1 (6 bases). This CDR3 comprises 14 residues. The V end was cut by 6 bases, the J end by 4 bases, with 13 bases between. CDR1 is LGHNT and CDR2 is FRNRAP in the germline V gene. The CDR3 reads CASGNREGNQPQHF. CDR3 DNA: TGTGCTAGTGGAAACAGGGAAGGAAATCAGCCCCAGCATTTT.

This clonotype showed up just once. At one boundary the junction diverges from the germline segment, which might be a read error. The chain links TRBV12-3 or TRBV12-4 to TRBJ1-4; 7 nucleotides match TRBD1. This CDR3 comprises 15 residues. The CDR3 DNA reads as TGTGCCAACAGTTTGAGGAGGGGGCCTAATGAAAAACCGTTTTTT. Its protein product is CANSLRRGPNEKPFF.

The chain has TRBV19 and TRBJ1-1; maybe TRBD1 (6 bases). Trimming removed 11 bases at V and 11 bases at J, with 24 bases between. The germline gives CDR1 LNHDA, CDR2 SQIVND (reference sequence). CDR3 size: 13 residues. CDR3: CARILHRGTSAFF. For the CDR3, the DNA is TGTGCCCGTATTCTACACCGAGGGACAAGTGCTTTCTTT.

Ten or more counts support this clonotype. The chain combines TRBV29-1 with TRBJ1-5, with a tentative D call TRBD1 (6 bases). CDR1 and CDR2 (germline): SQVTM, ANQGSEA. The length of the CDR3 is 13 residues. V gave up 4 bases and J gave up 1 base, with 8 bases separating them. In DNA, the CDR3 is TGCAGCGTTGGGGGGCTGAGCAATCAGCCCCAGCATTTT. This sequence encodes CSVGGLSNQPQHF. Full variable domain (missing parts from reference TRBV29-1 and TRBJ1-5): SAVISQKPSRDICQRGTSLTIQCQVDSQVTMMFWYRQQPGQSLTLIATANQGSEATYESGFVIDKFPISRPNLTFSTLTVSNMSPEDSSIYLCSVGGLSNQPQHFGDGTRLSIL.

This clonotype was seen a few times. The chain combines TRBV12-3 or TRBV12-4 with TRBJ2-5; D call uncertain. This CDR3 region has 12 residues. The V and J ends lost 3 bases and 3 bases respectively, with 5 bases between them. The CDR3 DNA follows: TGTGCCAGCAGTTTTTTAGAAGAGACCCAGTACTTC. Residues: CASSFLEETQYF.

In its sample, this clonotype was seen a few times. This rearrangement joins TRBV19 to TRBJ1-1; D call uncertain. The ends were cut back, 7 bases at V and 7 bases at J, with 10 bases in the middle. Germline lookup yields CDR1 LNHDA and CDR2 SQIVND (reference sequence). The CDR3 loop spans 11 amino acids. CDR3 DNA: TGTGCCAGTAACTATGCAAGTGAAGCTTTCTTT. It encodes CASNYASEAFF.

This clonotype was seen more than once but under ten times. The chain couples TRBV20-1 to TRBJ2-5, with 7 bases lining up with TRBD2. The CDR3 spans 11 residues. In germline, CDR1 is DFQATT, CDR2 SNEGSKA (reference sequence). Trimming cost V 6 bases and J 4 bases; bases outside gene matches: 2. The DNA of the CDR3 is TGCAGTGCCGGGGGGTTAGAGACCCAGTACTTC. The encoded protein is CSAGGLETQYF.

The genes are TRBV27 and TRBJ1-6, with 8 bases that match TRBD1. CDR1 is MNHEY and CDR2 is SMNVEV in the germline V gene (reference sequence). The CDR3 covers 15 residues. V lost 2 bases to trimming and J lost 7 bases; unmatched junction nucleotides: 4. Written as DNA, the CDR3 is TGTGCCAGCAGTTTAAGGGACAGGATCAATTCACCCCTCCACTTT. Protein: CASSLRDRINSPLHF.

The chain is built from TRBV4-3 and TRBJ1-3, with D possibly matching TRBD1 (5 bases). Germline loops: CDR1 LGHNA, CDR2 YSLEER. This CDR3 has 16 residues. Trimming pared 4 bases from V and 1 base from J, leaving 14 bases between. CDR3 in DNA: TGCGCCAGCAGCCCGGACTCACCAGGGTCTGGAAACACCATATATTTT. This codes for CASSPDSPGSGNTIYF.

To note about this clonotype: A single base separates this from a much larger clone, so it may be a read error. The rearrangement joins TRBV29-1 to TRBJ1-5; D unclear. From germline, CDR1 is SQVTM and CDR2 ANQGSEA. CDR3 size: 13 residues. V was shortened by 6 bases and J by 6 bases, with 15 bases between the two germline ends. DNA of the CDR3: TGCAGCGTACAGAGGAGTAGCTTTCAGCCCCAGCATTTT. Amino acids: CSVQRSSFQPQHF.

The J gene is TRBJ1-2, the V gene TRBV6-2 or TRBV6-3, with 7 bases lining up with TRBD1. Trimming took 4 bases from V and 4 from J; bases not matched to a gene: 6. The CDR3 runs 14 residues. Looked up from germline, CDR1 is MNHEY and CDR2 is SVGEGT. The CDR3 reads CASSLGQIPYGYTF. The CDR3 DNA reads TGTGCCAGCAGTTTGGGACAGATCCCCTATGGCTACACCTTC.

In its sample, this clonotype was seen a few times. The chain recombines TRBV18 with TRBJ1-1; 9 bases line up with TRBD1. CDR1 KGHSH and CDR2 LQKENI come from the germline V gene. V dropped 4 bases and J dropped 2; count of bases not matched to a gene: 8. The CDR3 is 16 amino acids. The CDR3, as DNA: TGTGCCAGCTCACGACGAGGGACAGGGATTAACACTGAAGCTTTCTTT. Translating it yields CASSRRGTGINTEAFF. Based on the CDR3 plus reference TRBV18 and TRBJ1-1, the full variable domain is NAGVMQNPRHLVRRRGQEARLRCSPMKGHSHVYWYRQLPEEGLKFMVYLQKENIIDESGMPKERFSAEFPKEGPSILRIQQVVRGDSAAYFCASSRRGTGINTEAFFGQGTRLTVV.

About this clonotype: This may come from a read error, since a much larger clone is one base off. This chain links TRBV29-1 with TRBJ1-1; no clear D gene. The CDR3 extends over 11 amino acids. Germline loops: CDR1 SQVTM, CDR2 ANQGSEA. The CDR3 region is CSVLDGTETFF. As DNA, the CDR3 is TGCAGCGTTTTGGATGGCACTGAAACTTTCTTT.

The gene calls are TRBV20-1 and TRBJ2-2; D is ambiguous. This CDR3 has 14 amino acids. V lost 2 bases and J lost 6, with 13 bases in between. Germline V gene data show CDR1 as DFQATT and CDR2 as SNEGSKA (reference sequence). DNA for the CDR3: TGCAGTGCTAGAAACCCTAGAGACTCCGGGGAGCTGTTTTTT. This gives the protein CSARNPRDSGELFF.

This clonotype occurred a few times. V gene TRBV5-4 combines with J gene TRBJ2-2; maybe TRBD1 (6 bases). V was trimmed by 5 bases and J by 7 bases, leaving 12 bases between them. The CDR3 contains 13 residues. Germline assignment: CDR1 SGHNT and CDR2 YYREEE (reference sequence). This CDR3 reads CASSSGQHGELFF. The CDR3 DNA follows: TGTGCCAGCAGTTCTGGACAGCACGGGGAGCTGTTTTTT.

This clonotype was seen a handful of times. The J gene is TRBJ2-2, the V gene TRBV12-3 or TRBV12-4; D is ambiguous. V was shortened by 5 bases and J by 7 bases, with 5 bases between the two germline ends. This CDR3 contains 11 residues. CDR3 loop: CASSPGGELFF. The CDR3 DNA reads TGTGCCAGCAGTCCGGGCGGGGAGCTGTTTTTT.

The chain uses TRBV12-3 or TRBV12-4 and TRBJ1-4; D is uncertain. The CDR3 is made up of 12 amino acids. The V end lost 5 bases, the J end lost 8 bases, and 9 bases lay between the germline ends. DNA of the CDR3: TGTGCCAGCAGTCCTGCCCGGGAAAAACTGTTTTTT. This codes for CASSPAREKLFF.

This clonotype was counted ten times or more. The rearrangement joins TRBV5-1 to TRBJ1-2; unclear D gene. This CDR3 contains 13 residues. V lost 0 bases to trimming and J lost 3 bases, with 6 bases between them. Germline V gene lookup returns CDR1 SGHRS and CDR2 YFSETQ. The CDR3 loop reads CASSLAEDYGYTF. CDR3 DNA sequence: TGCGCCAGCAGCTTGGCGGAGGACTATGGCTACACCTTC. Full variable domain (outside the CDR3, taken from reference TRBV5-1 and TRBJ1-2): KAGVTQTPRYLIKTRGQQVTLSCSPISGHRSVSWYQQTPGQGLQFLFEYFSETQRNKGNFPGRFSGRQFSNSRSEMNVSTLELGDSALYLCASSLAEDYGYTFGSGTRLTVV.